The clone carrying this TCR beta chain came up a few times. The data were taken from a study of Graves' ophthalmopathy and Graves' hyperthyroidism. RNA transcripts provided the template for amplifying TCR beta CDR3 regions. An initial RT-PCR round employing HTBI primers preceded a second-round multiplex PCR. In TCRdb, the multiplex PCR reads were re-called with MiXCR into one record per CDR3 protein. The sample includes roughly 480,000 distinct CDR3 sequences, approximately 15% seen only once; the top ten take approximately 9.8%. This CDR3 has 14 residues. The germline V gene has CDR1 MDHEN and CDR2 SYDVKM. V shed 8 bases, J shed 6 bases, and the junction held 3 bases outside the gene matches.

The specimen was blood. This clonotype originated in a woman aged 25 to 45 with Graves' ophthalmopathy. The rearrangement uses TRBV28 and TRBJ2-2; TRBD2 matches 13 bases. CDR3 sequence reads: CASGGLAGAGELFF. The DNA of the CDR3 is TGTGCCAGCGGCGGACTAGCGGGAGCCGGGGAGCTGTTTTTT.